A single sample gave rise to the 2 T cell receptor beta chains below, sequenced in a study of blood T cell repertoires in COVID-19. Using immunoSEQ multiplex PCR, the repertoire was profiled, and TCRdb retains in-frame clones only, with some absent. This table holds 150,000 to 200,000 clones, 80% to 90% found once. The source material was PBMCs or T cells enriched from blood (not recorded which). The receptors originated from a woman under 30 who had recovered from COVID-19.

The V and J genes are TRBV5-6 and TRBJ1-1; D may be TRBD1 (6 bases). This CDR3 comprises 14 residues. Germline CDR1 reads SGHDT; CDR2 reads YYEEEE. Trimming took 2 bases from V and 0 from J, leaving 8 bases between them. CDR3 nucleotides: TGTGCCAGCAGCTTCGACAGGTTGAACACTGAAGCTTTCTTT. Translation: CASSFDRLNTEAFF.

The chain recombines TRBV9 with TRBJ1-1, with D possibly matching TRBD1 (5 bases). CDR1 SGDLS and CDR2 YYNGEE come from the germline V gene. This CDR3 has 15 amino acids. The V end lost 4 bases, the J end lost 1 base, and 14 bases lay between the germline ends. CDR3 sequence (DNA): TGTGCCAGCAGCCCCCAGGAAGGGGAGAACACTGAAGCTTTCTTT. Translated: CASSPQEGENTEAFF.